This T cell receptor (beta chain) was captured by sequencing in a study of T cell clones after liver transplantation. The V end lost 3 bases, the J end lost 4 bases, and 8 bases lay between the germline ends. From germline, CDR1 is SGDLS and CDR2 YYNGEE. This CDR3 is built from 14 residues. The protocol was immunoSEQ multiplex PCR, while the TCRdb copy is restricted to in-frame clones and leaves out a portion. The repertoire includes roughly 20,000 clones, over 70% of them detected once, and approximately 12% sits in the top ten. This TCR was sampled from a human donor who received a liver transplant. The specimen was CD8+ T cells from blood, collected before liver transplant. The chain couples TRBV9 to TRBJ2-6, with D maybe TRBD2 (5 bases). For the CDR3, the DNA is TGTGCCAGCAGCGGCCGGGAAGGGGCCAACGTCCTGACTTTC. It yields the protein CASSGREGANVLTF.